This T cell receptor beta chain was sequenced during a study of blood T cell repertoires in COVID-19. To note about this clone: The junction differs from germline at one of its ends, possibly a read error.

Generated by immunoSEQ multiplex PCR, the TCRdb table keeps only in-frame clones and is missing some. Here the sample spans roughly 430,000 clones, roughly 87% being singletons. Input material: PBMCs or T cells enriched from blood (not recorded which). This receptor was obtained from a woman aged 40 to 50 with acute COVID-19.

This CDR3 reads CASSYDRERHF. The CDR3 nucleotides read TGTGCCAGCAGTTACGACAGGGAGAGACATTTT. V gene TRBV6-5 combines with J gene TRBJ1-1; the match to TRBD1 covers 7 bases. This CDR3 comprises 11 residues. Germline V CDR1 and CDR2: MNHEY, SVGAGI.